One sample yielded the 8 T cell receptor beta chains listed below, sequenced in a study of cytomegalovirus exposure and HLA in healthy donors. Profiling relied on immunoSEQ multiplex PCR, and the TCRdb table lists in-frame clones only, not all of them. In the table there are around 170,000 clones, roughly 85% of which are singletons. The sample consisted of PBMCs. The source is a man between 18 and 29 years old in good health and CMV-seropositive.

This chain links TRBV5-1 with TRBJ2-7, with TRBD2 matching 8 bases. The ends lost 4 bases at V and 3 bases at J; junction bases unmatched: 9. The CDR3 spans 15 residues. Looked up from germline, CDR1 is SGHRS and CDR2 is YFSETQ. As DNA, the CDR3 is TGCGCCAGCAGCCCAGATCGGGGGGGAGTCTACGAGCAGTACTTC. Protein product: CASSPDRGGVYEQYF. The full variable domain, its missing parts supplied by reference TRBV5-1 and TRBJ2-7, is KAGVTQTPRYLIKTRGQQVTLSCSPISGHRSVSWYQQTPGQGLQFLFEYFSETQRNKGNFPGRFSGRQFSNSRSEMNVSTLELGDSALYLCASSPDRGGVYEQYFGPGTRLTVT.

V gene TRBV30 combines with J gene TRBJ1-1; no clear D. The CDR3 has 12 residues. V was cut by 0 bases and J by 7 bases, with 9 bases left in between. CDR1 GTSNPN and CDR2 SVGIG come from the germline V gene (reference sequence). CDR3 nucleotides: TGTGCCTGGAGTGTATGGGCCAGTGAAGCTTTCTTT. This encodes CAWSVWASEAFF.

In regard to this clone: Relative to the germline gene, one junction end is altered; a read error may explain this. The chain combines TRBV6-1 with TRBJ2-7; 8 bases are shared with TRBD1. Germline CDR1 is MNHNS and CDR2 is SASEGT. The CDR3 totals 11 residues. The CDR3: CASSSSDRDPF. As DNA, the CDR3 is TGTGCCAGCTCCTCCTCGGACAGGGATCCATTC.

The chain links TRBV11-2 to TRBJ2-5; 8 bases agree with TRBD1. Losses at the gene ends were 5 bases for V and 3 bases for J; bases not matched to a gene: 8. Looked up from germline, CDR1 is SGHAT and CDR2 is FQNNGV. The CDR3 spans 15 residues. CDR3 sequence: CASSPRMTGEETQYF. The CDR3 DNA is TGTGCCAGCAGCCCAAGAATGACAGGGGAAGAGACCCAGTACTTC. Drawing the rest from reference TRBV11-2 and TRBJ2-5, the complete variable domain is EAGVAQSPRYKIIEKRQSVAFWCNPISGHATLYWYQQILGQGPKLLIQFQNNGVVDDSQLPKDRFSAERLKGVDSTLKIQPAKLEDSAVYLCASSPRMTGEETQYFGPGTRLLVL.

The rearrangement joins TRBV2 to TRBJ2-1, with 7 nucleotides matching TRBD1. The CDR3 totals 13 residues. CDR1 SNHLY and CDR2 FYNNEI come from the germline V gene. V gave up 4 bases and J gave up 6 bases; unmatched junction bases: 3. The CDR3 sequence is CASSVRDSNEQFF. CDR3 coding DNA: TGTGCCAGCAGTGTCCGGGACAGCAATGAGCAGTTCTTC. Full variable domain (remainder filled in from reference TRBV2 and TRBJ2-1): EPEVTQTPSHQVTQMGQEVILRCVPISNHLYFYWYRQILGQKVEFLVSFYNNEISEKSEIFDDQFSVERPDGSNFTLKIRSTKLEDSAMYFCASSVRDSNEQFFGPGTRLTVL.

The chain is built from TRBV2 and TRBJ2-2; a weak D match, TRBD1 (5 bases). Germline CDR1 and CDR2: SNHLY and FYNNEI. The CDR3 consists of 14 residues. Trimming left V 7 bases short and J 0 bases short, with 9 bases between. The CDR3 loop is CASKGSANTGELFF. The CDR3 bases are TGTGCCAGCAAGGGGTCGGCGAACACCGGGGAGCTGTTTTTT.

CDR3 DNA sequence: TGTGCCAGCAGGGATCGAGGGCTGAGCGAGCAGTACTTC. Residues: CASRDRGLSEQYF. This chain joins TRBV28 and TRBJ2-7, with a weak D call TRBD2 (5 bases). V was trimmed by 6 bases and J by 6 bases, leaving 15 bases between them. The CDR3 covers 13 residues. Germline assignment: CDR1 MDHEN and CDR2 SYDVKM. The full variable domain, with the rest looked up from reference TRBV28 and TRBJ2-7, is DVKVTQSSRYLVKRTGEKVFLECVQDMDHENMFWYRQDPGLGLRLIYFSYDVKMKEKGDIPEGYSVSREKKERFSLILESASTNQTSMYLCASRDRGLSEQYFGPGTRLTVT.

The J gene is TRBJ2-3, the V gene TRBV4-1; 7 nucleotides line up with TRBD2. The CDR3 extends over 16 amino acids. Germline values: CDR1 MGHRA, CDR2 YSYEKL. J lost 0 bases, V lost 0 bases, and 3 bases had no gene match. CDR3 bases: TGCGCCAGCAGCCAAGATCCTAGCGGTAGCACAGATACGCAGTATTTT. This gives the protein CASSQDPSGSTDTQYF.